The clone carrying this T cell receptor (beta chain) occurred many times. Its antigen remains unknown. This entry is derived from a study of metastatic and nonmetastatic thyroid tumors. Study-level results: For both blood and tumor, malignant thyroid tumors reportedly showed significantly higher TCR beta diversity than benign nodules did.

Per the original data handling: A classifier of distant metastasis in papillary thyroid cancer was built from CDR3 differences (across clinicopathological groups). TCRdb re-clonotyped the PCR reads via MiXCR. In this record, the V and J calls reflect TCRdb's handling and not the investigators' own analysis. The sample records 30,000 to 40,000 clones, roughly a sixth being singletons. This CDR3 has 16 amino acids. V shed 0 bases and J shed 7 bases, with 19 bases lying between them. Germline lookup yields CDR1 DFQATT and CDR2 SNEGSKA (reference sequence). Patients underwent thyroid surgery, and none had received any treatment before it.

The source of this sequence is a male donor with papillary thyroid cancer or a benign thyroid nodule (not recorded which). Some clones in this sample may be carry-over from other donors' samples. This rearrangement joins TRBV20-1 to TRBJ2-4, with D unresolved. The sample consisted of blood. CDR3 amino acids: CSARDLGQTGWNIQYF. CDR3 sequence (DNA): TGCAGTGCTAGAGATCTCGGGCAGACGGGTTGGAACATTCAGTACTTC.